Presented here are 6 T cell receptor beta chains from one specimen sequenced in a study of cytomegalovirus exposure and HLA in healthy donors. With 60 Vbeta and 13 Jbeta primers, the PCR was carried out. Only in-frame clones appear in the TCRdb table, and some are missing; sequencing was by immunoSEQ multiplex PCR. The sample has about 130,000 clones, 77% seen once. The specimen was PBMCs. The receptors stem from a male donor in good health and CMV-seropositive.

CDR3 nucleotide sequence: TGTGCCAGCAGCTGGACTAGCGGTGTTGAAGAGACCCAGTACTTC. Protein: CASSWTSGVEETQYF. The chain employs TRBV7-2 and TRBJ2-5; 10 nucleotides agree with TRBD2. CDR1 SGHTA and CDR2 FQGNSA come from the germline V gene. Losses at the gene ends were 4 bases for V and 3 bases for J; bases not matched to a gene: 5. CDR3 length equals 15 residues.

This chain links TRBV5-1 with TRBJ2-3; D is perhaps TRBD2 (5 bases). The CDR3 has 15 amino acids. Germline V gives CDR1 SGHRS, CDR2 YFSETQ. V lost 0 bases and J 2 bases, leaving 10 bases between the germline ends. The CDR3 here is CASSLVSEPTDTQYF. CDR3 sequence (DNA): TGCGCCAGCAGCTTGGTTAGCGAGCCCACAGATACGCAGTATTTT.

This sequence joins TRBV4-1 and TRBJ1-6; D is uncertain. The CDR3 spans 14 residues. Germline V lookup: CDR1 MGHRA, CDR2 YSYEKL. The ends were cut back, 3 bases at V and 8 bases at J, with 11 bases in the middle. The CDR3 reads CASSQPFQDSPLHF. Written as DNA, the CDR3 is TGCGCCAGCAGCCAGCCTTTCCAGGATTCACCCCTCCACTTT.

The rearrangement uses TRBV5-3 and TRBJ1-5; possible D gene TRBD1, 5 bases. TRBV5-3 is given ORF status, its function remaining uncertain. V gave up 4 bases and J gave up 3 bases, with 11 bases separating them. The CDR3 runs 14 residues. Written as DNA, the CDR3 is TGTGCCAGAAGCAGCGGGACGGTCAATCAGCCCCAGCATTTT. This gives the protein CARSSGTVNQPQHF.

The chain recombines TRBV11-2 with TRBJ1-2, with D perhaps TRBD1 (6 bases). Trimming stripped 0 bases from V and 4 bases from J, with 9 bases between. The CDR3 sequence is 14 residues long. Germline V gene lookup returns CDR1 SGHAT and CDR2 FQNNGV. The DNA for the CDR3 is TGTGCCAGCAGCTTAGAAGGACAGACCTATGGCTACACCTTC. It is translated as CASSLEGQTYGYTF.

The chain couples TRBV6-6 to TRBJ1-5; unclear D gene. CDR3 length equals 14 residues. Per the germline V gene, CDR1 is MNHNY and CDR2 is SVGAGI (reference sequence). Between the trimmed V and J ends, which lost 6 bases and 0 bases, there was a span of 9 bases. The CDR3 nucleotides are TGTGCCAGCAGACGTCAGGTTAGCAATCAGCCCCAGCATTTT. Its protein product is CASRRQVSNQPQHF.